These 14 T cell receptor beta chains came from one sample sequenced in a study of T cell repertoires in cytomegalovirus infection. Their antigens are not known. TCRdb re-called the reads with MiXCR, one entry per CDR3 protein. The sample holds fewer than 650,000 distinct CDR3 sequences, about 40% seen once. The sequenced sample was cultured PBMCs, obtained from culture after CMV antigen stimulation. The source is a human donor in good health (CMV status not recorded). Some clones in this sample may be carry-over from other donors' samples.

The gene calls are TRBV12-3 or TRBV12-4 and TRBJ2-3; 8 bases are shared with TRBD2. The ends lost 5 bases at V and 7 bases at J; junction bases unmatched: 17. There are 17 residues in the CDR3. CDR3 coding DNA: TGTGCCAGCAGTCCAGGCGGGAGGTTCCCCCGAGAGTATACGCAGTATTTT. As protein: CASSPGGRFPREYTQYF.

This clonotype was detected once. The chain recombines TRBV20-1 with TRBJ2-5; D is possibly TRBD2 (5 bases). The V end was cut by 0 bases, the J end by 5 bases, with 19 bases between. Germline V gene lookup returns CDR1 DFQATT and CDR2 SNEGSKA (reference sequence). This CDR3 region has 16 residues. CDR3 sequence: CSARDLSDSRRETQYF. As DNA, the CDR3 is TGCAGTGCTAGAGATCTTTCGGACTCTCGTCGGGAGACCCAGTACTTC.

The rearrangement links TRBV2 to TRBJ2-5, with D uncertain. With 3 bases removed from V and 0 bases from J, the gap between germline ends came to 5 bases. Germline V lookup: CDR1 SNHLY, CDR2 FYNNEI. The CDR3 has 13 residues. CDR3 DNA: TGTGCCAGCAGTGACCCGAACCAAGAGACCCAGTACTTC. This encodes CASSDPNQETQYF.

CDR3 sequence (DNA): TGTGCCAGCATCCTCGGACAGGGGTCCTACAATGAGCAGTTCTTC. This sequence encodes CASILGQGSYNEQFF. This chain uses TRBV7-2 with TRBJ2-1, with 9 positions matching TRBD1. From germline, CDR1 is SGHTA and CDR2 FQGNSA. Losses at the gene ends were 7 bases for V and 1 base for J; bases not matched to a gene: 5. The CDR3 is 15 residues long.

This chain uses TRBV14 with TRBJ2-5, with a possible D match to TRBD2 (6 bases). Trimming pared 3 bases from V and 2 bases from J, leaving 13 bases between. Looked up from germline, CDR1 is SGHDN and CDR2 is FVKESK. The CDR3 sequence is 15 residues long. As DNA, the CDR3 is TGTGCCAGCAGCCATCCATCGGGGAGGCAAGAGACCCAGTACTTC. Translation: CASSHPSGRQETQYF.

This chain joins TRBV12-3 or TRBV12-4 and TRBJ1-1; unclear D gene. This CDR3 is 13 amino acids long. Trimming pared 2 bases from V and 3 bases from J, leaving 7 bases between. The DNA for the CDR3 is TGTGCCAGCAGTTTATATAAGGACACTGAAGCTTTCTTT. This sequence encodes CASSLYKDTEAFF.

The gene calls are TRBV12-3 or TRBV12-4 and TRBJ1-1; no clear D gene. This CDR3 comprises 14 residues. V was cut by 1 base and J by 8 bases, with 14 bases left in between. In nucleotides, the CDR3 is TGTGCCAGCAGTTTAGTAGTGGGCCTTGGGGAAGCTTTCTTT. Encoded protein: CASSLVVGLGEAFF.

The V call is TRBV7-3, the J call TRBJ2-3, with 8 bases aligning to TRBD2. The CDR3 runs to 15 residues. CDR1 SGHTA and CDR2 FQGTGA come from the germline V gene. V lost 5 bases, J lost 6 bases, and 10 bases stayed unmatched. As DNA, the CDR3 is TGTGCCAGCAGCCCCCCGGGGACTAGGGGGGATACGCAGTATTTT. This encodes CASSPPGTRGDTQYF.

The rearrangement uses TRBV5-1 and TRBJ2-1; 12 bases fit TRBD2. This CDR3 contains 17 residues. CDR1 and CDR2 (germline): SGHRS, YFSETQ. The V segment lost 5 bases and the J segment 9 bases; nucleotides outside the gene matches: 15. CDR3 loop: CASSQWPLAGGLSEQFF. CDR3 DNA: TGCGCCAGCAGTCAATGGCCCCTAGCGGGAGGGCTCAGTGAGCAGTTCTTC.

CDR3 in amino acids: CASSPSGTYQSYEQYF. The DNA of the CDR3 is TGTGCCAGCAGTCCCAGCGGGACATATCAGTCGTACGAGCAGTACTTC. This chain joins TRBV12-3 or TRBV12-4 and TRBJ2-7, with D perhaps matching TRBD2 (7 bases). CDR3 length: 16 amino acids. Trimming took off 5 bases at V and 4 bases at J, with 21 bases between the two ends.

The CDR3 loop is CASSATDGETQYF. The CDR3 DNA sequence: TGCGCCAGCAGCGCGACCGACGGAGAGACCCAGTACTTC. The rearrangement joins TRBV5-1 to TRBJ2-5; D unclear. This CDR3 is 13 amino acids long. The V gene's germline CDR1 is SGHRS and CDR2 YFSETQ. Deletions cut 4 bases from V and 4 bases from J, with 11 bases between.

There are a few counts of this clonotype. In DNA, the CDR3 is TGTGCCAGCAGACCCTCACAGGGGACAACTGGAAACACCATATATTTT. It specifies CASRPSQGTTGNTIYF. The chain links TRBV12-3 or TRBV12-4 to TRBJ1-3; 7 bases are a match to TRBD1. The CDR3 has 16 residues. Trimming cost V 6 bases and J 2 bases; bases outside gene matches: 10.

This clonotype has a single count. The genes are TRBV7-9 and TRBJ2-7, with TRBD2 matching over 7 bases. V shed 4 bases and J 4 bases; nucleotides not matched to a gene: 13. Germline V gene lookup returns CDR1 SEHNR and CDR2 FQNEAQ (reference sequence). CDR3 size: 16 residues. The CDR3 reads CASSWGSTGGSYEQYF. CDR3 sequence (DNA): TGTGCCAGCAGCTGGGGGTCGACCGGCGGGAGTTACGAGCAGTACTTC.

The CDR3 region is CASSQDDWVTGELFF. As DNA, the CDR3 is TGTGCCAGCAGCCAAGATGACTGGGTCACCGGGGAGCTGTTTTTT. The rearrangement joins TRBV4-2 to TRBJ2-2; D unclear. V lost 0 bases and J lost 4, with 9 bases in between. Germline CDR1 and CDR2: LGHNA and YNFKEQ. The CDR3 is 15 residues long.